The source of this T cell receptor beta chain is a study of T cells in Graves' hyperthyroidism and ophthalmopathy. Study-wide findings and caveats: Onset of ophthalmopathy came a median approximately 6.8 months after the model predicted it.

The study excluded patients with uncontrolled infection, other autoimmune disease, pregnancy or lactation. PBMCs came from around 9.7 ml fresh peripheral blood. TCR beta CDR3 region amplification was performed from RNA transcripts. The primer set for the first-round RT-PCR of the TCR CDR3 was HTBI. TCRdb analysed the multiplex PCR reads with MiXCR anew, one entry per CDR3 protein. Of about 700,000 distinct CDR3 sequences detected, around 15% appear once; the ten largest clones hold roughly 10%. With respect to this clonotype: Its cognate antigen is unknown.

Germline CDR1 reads SGHKS; CDR2 reads YYEKEE (reference sequence). The length of the CDR3 is 14 residues. The ends were cut back, 5 bases at V and 6 bases at J, with 17 bases in the middle. The sequencing sample was made of blood. The clonotype was recovered from a woman aged 18-35 years with Graves' hyperthyroidism. The V and J genes are TRBV5-5 and TRBJ1-2; D is possibly TRBD1 (5 bases). The CDR3 is CASRKQDHQNGYTF. CDR3 sequence (DNA): TGTGCCAGCAGAAAACAGGATCACCAAAATGGCTACACCTTC.